This TCR beta chain was observed in a study of T cell repertoires in cytomegalovirus infection (dated by TCRdb to 2018 to 2020). General notes on the study: Alongside well-studied HLA-B-restricted epitopes, the peptide stimulations were aimed at recently identified HLA-C-restricted CMV epitopes, whose presentation resists viral immunomodulation. Donor HLA type was relevant to the analysis, because carriage of CMV infection together with the matching HLA type was indicated by public TCR beta signatures.

Sequencer: Illumina HiSeq 1500. TCRdb reran the public reads through fastp at Q25 and MiXCR, keeping productive beta chains. CDR3 protein duplicates are merged, each entry listing the most common genes and DNA. The sample table records roughly 990,000 distinct CDR3 sequences; approximately 31% of these occur just once. Around 15% of the sample is held by the ten biggest clonotypes. The CDR1 and CDR2 encoded by the germline V gene are MNHEY and SVGEGT. V gives up 2 bases and J gives up 6 bases, and the segment between their germline ends measures 7 bases. The CDR3 covers 13 residues, taking in both the cysteine and the phenylalanine. The sequence is cut down to CDR3 DNA, 39 bases in frame from base 1. A note on this clonotype: This clone's antigen is unknown. Base qualities are missing; no much larger clone stands one base away.

What the treatment or condition label conveys for this sample: in vitro stimulation with specific CMV peptide epitopes to enrich CMV-specific T cells. Results and caveats for the whole study, not just this receptor: In both this cohort and an independent approximately 350-donor cohort, the cumulative frequency of public TCR beta family members distinguished carriers of CMV infection plus the relevant HLA type. The ex vivo response was dominated by HLA-C-restricted CMV-specific TCR beta clonotypes, and the single most frequent clonotype in two of eight donors was supplied by these HLA-C-restricted clonotypes.

The TCR was taken from a human donor in good health (CMV status not recorded). Some clones in this sample may be carry-over from other donors' samples. The chain is made from TRBV6-2 or TRBV6-3 and TRBJ2-2, with the D gene call left open. Sequences were derived from cultured CD8+ T cells from PBMCs, sampled from culture after CMV antigen stimulation. The nucleotide sequence is TGTGCCAGCAGTTACGCGTGGGCCGGGGAGCTGTTTTTT. The resulting protein is CASSYAWAGELFF.